This is a list of T cell receptor beta chains from one sample in a study of memory CD4+ T cells and cytomegalovirus serostatus. Only in-frame clones appear in the TCRdb table, and some are missing; sequencing was by immunoSEQ multiplex PCR. The sample gives over 50,000 clones, around 76% of which show up once; 1.5% to 2% is in the top ten. The sequenced material came from memory CD4+ T cells from blood. The receptor set was obtained from an adult in good health and CMV-seronegative. Each CDR3 is given with its conserved first and last residue. A D gene is named only where the DNA matches it firmly. Rows may omit the clone size; those that give it use once, few, many or a size class.

d_call,v_call,clone_size,j_call,cdr3_nt,cdr3_aa
NA,TRBV7-3,NA,TRBJ2-6,TGTGCACGGCGCAGGGCCTCTGGGGCCAACGTCCTGACTTTC,CARRRASGANVLTF
TRBD2,TRBV30,NA,TRBJ2-3,TGTGCCTGGAATGCGGGGGGGCCTGATACGCAGTATTTT,CAWNAGGPDTQYF
NA,TRBV28,NA,TRBJ2-4,TGTGCCAGCAGCCTGGGGGGCATAAAGGGTAGGGGTACCGATGTCTTAGCCAAAAACATTCAGTACTTC,CASSLGGIKGRGTDVLAKNIQYF
NA,TRBV5-1,NA,TRBJ2-1,TGCGCCAGCAGCCCGGGACGGTACAATGAGCAGTTCTTC,CASSPGRYNEQFF
TRBD2,TRBV7-8,NA,TRBJ2-3,TGTGCCAGCAGCTTAGGACTAGCGGATACGCAGTATTTT,CASSLGLADTQYF
TRBD2,TRBV9,NA,TRBJ2-2,TGTGCCAGCAGCCCGAGAGCGGGAGGGAGAAACTCCGGGGAGCTGTTTTTT,CASSPRAGGRNSGELFF
NA,TRBV30,NA,TRBJ2-1,TGTGCCTGGAGTGTAAGGCTGCGCGATGAGCAGTTCTTC,CAWSVRLRDEQFF
NA,TRBV7-3,NA,TRBJ1-3,TGTGCCAGCAATCGCTCTGGAAACACCATATATTTT,CASNRSGNTIYF
NA,TRBV11-2,NA,TRBJ1-1,TGTGCCAGCAGCCGTACACTGAACACTGAAGCTTTCTTT,CASSRTLNTEAFF
TRBD2,TRBV11-2,NA,TRBJ2-1,TGTGCCAGCGCCGAAGGTTCCGGGGGGGCGTATGAGCAGTTCTTC,CASAEGSGGAYEQFF
TRBD1,TRBV5-1,NA,TRBJ2-1,TGCGCCAGCAGCTTTACAGGGGGCAGGAATGAGCAGTTCTTC,CASSFTGGRNEQFF
NA,TRBV10-3,few,TRBJ2-4,TGTGCCATCAGTGAGTCGGGCTTTCTGTCCAAAAACATTCAGTACTTC,CAISESGFLSKNIQYF
NA,TRBV14,NA,TRBJ2-7,TGTGCCAGCAGCCAATTGACGGGGCTTCCCTACGAGCAGTACTTC,CASSQLTGLPYEQYF
NA,TRBV11-2,NA,TRBJ1-2,TGTGCCAGCAGCTTAGGAAGGGGTAACTATGGCTACACCTTC,CASSLGRGNYGYTF
NA,TRBV5-1,NA,TRBJ2-5,TGCGCCAGCAGCTGGGTGGGCTTTCGGGAGACCCAGTACTTC,CASSWVGFRETQYF
NA,TRBV4-3,NA,TRBJ2-7,TGCGCCAGCAGCCACGACCCCGATGGGTACGAGCAGTACTTC,CASSHDPDGYEQYF
NA,TRBV28,NA,TRBJ1-2,TGTGCCAGCAGCGGGGATGTGAGAGGCTACACCTTC,CASSGDVRGYTF
TRBD1,TRBV5-6,NA,TRBJ1-1,TGTGCCAGCAGCTTGTGGCAGGGGGCGTTCACTGAAGCTTTCTTT,CASSLWQGAFTEAFF
NA,TRBV19,NA,TRBJ2-1,TGTGCCAGTGGGACGCAGCAGTTCTTC,CASGTQQFF
TRBD1,TRBV6-1,NA,TRBJ1-5,TGTGCCAGCAGCTGGACAGGGGGCTACAATCAGCCCCAGCATTTT,CASSWTGGYNQPQHF
NA,TRBV5-4,once,TRBJ2-5,TGTGCCAGCAGCTTGGGGGGACGCGTACGCGGGTACCAAGAGACCCAGTACTTC,CASSLGGRVRGYQETQYF
NA,TRBV6-1,few,TRBJ2-3,TGTGCCAGCAGTGAACAGGGTTGGAGTAGCACAGATACGCAGTATTTT,CASSEQGWSSTDTQYF